Below, 29 T cell receptor beta chains from the same sample are listed, as sequenced in a study of tumor-infiltrating lymphocytes in primary liver carcinoma. RNA was extracted from whole blood without cell sorting, alongside germline DNA. A constant-region primer served to make TCR beta cDNA from about 0.45 ug total RNA. The TCR beta library was amplified through three nested multiplex PCR rounds in a modified ARM-PCR procedure. Running 10 cycles apiece, the first two PCR rounds relied on TRBV1-TRBV30 forward primers together with a C-beta reverse primer. A single record per CDR3 protein comes from TCRdb applying MiXCR to the multiplex PCR reads. The data show 300,000 to 400,000 distinct CDR3 sequences, with 65% seen just once and around 9.5% held by the top ten. Input material: peripheral blood. Every receptor here comes from a man aged 35 to 55 with primary liver carcinoma and hepatitis B virus infection.

This clonotype was detected many times. The chain joins TRBV12-3 or TRBV12-4 to TRBJ1-6; D is unclear. The CDR3 covers 17 residues. The V end was cut by 1 base, the J end by 4 bases, with 14 bases between. The CDR3 DNA reads as TGTGCCAGCAGTTTAGTGCCCGTGGGCAGATATAATTCACCCCTCCACTTT. It yields the protein CASSLVPVGRYNSPLHF.

The sample holds many counts of this clonotype. The chain has TRBV4-1 and TRBJ2-5; possible D gene TRBD2, 6 bases. Trimming removed 0 bases from V and 5 bases from J, with 10 bases in between. Per the germline V gene, CDR1 is MGHRA and CDR2 is YSYEKL. The CDR3 spans 14 residues. CDR3 protein: CASSQEERAETQYF. CDR3 nucleotides: TGCGCCAGCAGCCAAGAGGAGCGGGCGGAGACCCAGTACTTC.

On this clonotype: The junction differs from germline at one of its ends, possibly a read error. The chain couples TRBV11-2 to TRBJ2-7; D unresolved. This CDR3 comprises 14 residues. From germline, CDR1 is SGHAT and CDR2 FQNNGV. The CDR3 here is CVSSLIRSSYEQYF. CDR3 sequence (DNA): TGTGTCAGCAGCTTAATTCGTTCCTCCTACGAGCAGTACTTC. Supplemented by reference TRBV11-2 and TRBJ2-7, the full variable domain reads EAGVAQSPRYKIIEKRQSVAFWCNPISGHATLYWYQQILGQGPKLLIQFQNNGVVDDSQLPKDRFSAERLKGVDSTLKIQPAKLEDSAVYLCVSSLIRSSYEQYFGPGTRLTVT.

This clonotype showed up just a few times. The chain uses TRBV11-1 and TRBJ2-1; 13 bases line up with TRBD2. CDR3 length: 15 residues. J gave up 7 bases and V 6 bases, and 6 bases lay outside the gene matches. The germline CDR1 and CDR2 sequences are SGHAT and FQDESV (reference sequence). The CDR3 sequence: CASSYGTSGKNEQFF. The CDR3 nucleotides read TGTGCCAGCAGTTACGGGACTAGCGGGAAGAATGAGCAGTTCTTC.

To note about this clonotype: Because it lacks the conserved phenylalanine or tryptophan at the end, this CDR3 is likely a read error. The chain links TRBV12-3 or TRBV12-4 to TRBJ1-1, with D unresolved. The CDR3 is 14 amino acids. In nucleotides, the CDR3 is TGTGACAGCAGTTTCCGGTTCATGAACACTGAAGCTTTCTCT. Translated: CDSSFRFMNTEAFS.

Notes on this clonotype: The CDR3 carries no conserved terminal phenylalanine or tryptophan, so it likely arises from a read error. The V and J genes are TRBV10-3 and TRBJ2-3; 8 bases are a match to TRBD2. Germline V gives CDR1 ENHRY, CDR2 SYGVKD. The CDR3 consists of 14 residues. Trimming cost V 5 bases and J 2 bases; bases outside gene matches: 3. CDR3 sequence: CAISLAGITDTQYI. The CDR3 region has the DNA TGTGCCATCAGTTTAGCGGGGATCACAGATACGCAGTATATT.

For this clonotype: The junction differs from germline at one of its ends, possibly a read error. This chain links TRBV4-2 with TRBJ1-2; D ambiguous. Germline lookup yields CDR1 LGHNA and CDR2 YNFKEQ. The CDR3 has 15 amino acids. DNA for the CDR3: TGTGCCAGCAGCCAAGAAAAGGGAACAAACTATAGCTACACCTTC. Its protein is CASSQEKGTNYSYTF.

This clonotype was detected ten times or more. The chain recombines TRBV12-3 or TRBV12-4 with TRBJ1-2, with a possible D match to TRBD1 (6 bases). The CDR3 loop spans 14 amino acids. Trimming pared 3 bases from V and 6 bases from J, leaving 14 bases between. The CDR3 loop is CASSFFRGSDGYTF. CDR3 coding DNA: TGTGCCAGCAGTTTTTTCAGGGGATCGGATGGCTACACCTTC.

This clonotype has ten or more counts. The chain carries TRBV6-6 and TRBJ1-1; no firm D call. The CDR3 length is 11 residues. Germline values: CDR1 MNHNY, CDR2 SVGAGI (reference sequence). Trimming took off 5 bases at V and 2 bases at J, with 3 bases between the two ends. This CDR3 is CASSHNTEAFF. The CDR3 region has the DNA TGTGCCAGCAGTCACAACACTGAAGCTTTCTTT.

This clonotype was detected once. This may arise from a read error, as a much more abundant clone is one base away. The rearrangement links TRBV12-3 or TRBV12-4 to TRBJ2-3; D uncertain. Trimming left V 0 bases short and J 2 bases short, with 12 bases between. The CDR3 is 16 amino acids. The CDR3 loop is CASSLATGGNTDTQYF. The DNA for the CDR3 is TGTGCCAGCAGTTTAGCTACGGGCGGCAACACAGATACGCAGTATTTT.

Only one count was recorded for this clonotype. V and J are TRBV9 and TRBJ2-5, with 8 bases lining up with TRBD2. V lost 0 bases to trimming and J lost 0 bases; unmatched junction nucleotides: 1. Germline V gene data show CDR1 as SGDLS and CDR2 as YYNGEE. This CDR3 region has 15 residues. CDR3 in amino acids: CASSVASGYQETQYF. The DNA for the CDR3 is TGTGCCAGCAGCGTAGCTAGCGGGTACCAAGAGACCCAGTACTTC.

About this clonotype itself: It may be a read error: a sequence one base away is much more abundant. The CDR3 region is CPSSLAPPGQGNYEQYF. The CDR3 DNA is TGTCCCAGCAGCTTAGCGCCCCCGGGACAGGGAAACTACGAGCAGTACTTC. The rearrangement links TRBV7-9 to TRBJ2-7, with 9 bases lining up with TRBD1. The CDR3 sequence is 17 residues long. Per the germline V gene, CDR1 is SEHNR and CDR2 is FQNEAQ (reference sequence).

This chain joins TRBV28 and TRBJ1-4; 8 positions agree with TRBD1. Trimming cost V 5 bases and J 4 bases; bases outside gene matches: 6. The V gene's germline CDR1 is MDHEN and CDR2 SYDVKM. This CDR3 has 15 residues. In DNA, the CDR3 is TGTGCCAGCAGTGCTTCGACAGGGGTTAATGAAAAACTGTTTTTT. This sequence encodes CASSASTGVNEKLFF. The full variable domain, in which reference TRBV28 and TRBJ1-4 provide the parts outside the CDR3, is DVKVTQSSRYLVKRTGEKVFLECVQDMDHENMFWYRQDPGLGLRLIYFSYDVKMKEKGDIPEGYSVSREKKERFSLILESASTNQTSMYLCASSASTGVNEKLFFGSGTQLSVL.

This chain uses TRBV7-8 with TRBJ1-5; D may be TRBD1 (5 bases). The CDR3 covers 16 residues. V was pared by 3 bases and J by 2 bases, with 14 bases between. Germline CDR1 is SGHVS and CDR2 is FQNEAQ. The CDR3 bases are TGTGCCAGCAGCTTGGTAGATGGGGCGGGCAATCAGCCCCAGCATTTT. It translates to CASSLVDGAGNQPQHF. Full variable domain (missing parts from reference TRBV7-8 and TRBJ1-5): GAGVSQSPRYKVAKRGQDVALRCDPISGHVSLFWYQQALGQGPEFLTYFQNEAQLDKSGLPSDRFFAERPEGSVSTLKIQRTQQEDSAVYLCASSLVDGAGNQPQHFGDGTRLSIL.

As for this clonotype: Possible read error: a much larger clone is one base away. The genes are TRBV11-2 and TRBJ2-2; D is tentatively TRBD1 or TRBD2 (5 bases each). The V end was cut by 10 bases, the J end by 10 bases, with 13 bases between. The CDR3 extends over 11 amino acids. CDR1 SGHAT and CDR2 FQNNGV come from the germline V gene. The CDR3 coding sequence is TGTGCCACGGGGTGGGGCGCGGAGCTGTTTTTT. Protein: CATGWGAELFF.

In its sample, this clonotype was seen many times. The chain combines TRBV4-2 with TRBJ2-6, with D perhaps TRBD1 (5 bases). The CDR3 covers 16 residues. CDR1 LGHNA and CDR2 YNFKEQ come from the germline V gene. Trimming removed 6 bases at V and 0 bases at J, with 12 bases between. The CDR3 here is CASSPTGFSGANVLTF. The CDR3 nucleotides read TGTGCCAGCAGTCCCACAGGATTCTCTGGGGCCAACGTCCTGACTTTC.

On this clonotype itself: A read error may account for a junction end that differs from germline. V is TRBV5-4 and J is TRBJ2-3; 7 nucleotides agree with TRBD2. The CDR3 has 14 residues. Germline V gene sequence: CDR1 SGHNT, CDR2 YYREEE (reference sequence). The CDR3 is CASSSILATDTEYF. CDR3 in DNA: TGTGCCAGCAGCTCAATACTAGCGACAGATACGGAGTATTTT.

For this clonotype: The junction shows a germline mismatch at one end, possibly a read error. CDR3: CASSSVQDNELFF. The CDR3, as DNA: TGCGCCAGCAGCTCAGTCCAAGACAATGAGCTGTTCTTC. The genes are TRBV5-1 and TRBJ2-1; D gene uncertain. The CDR3 runs 13 residues. The germline V gene encodes CDR1 SGHRS and CDR2 YFSETQ. Supplemented by reference TRBV5-1 and TRBJ2-1, the full variable domain reads KAGVTQTPRYLIKTRGQQVTLSCSPISGHRSVSWYQQTPGQGLQFLFEYFSETQRNKGNFPGRFSGRQFSNSRSEMNVSTLELGDSALYLCASSSVQDNELFFGPGTRLTVL.

As to this clonotype: The conserved final phenylalanine or tryptophan is absent from the CDR3, which likely points to a read error. This chain uses TRBV7-9 with TRBJ1-2, with 10 nucleotides matching TRBD1. Germline CDR1 reads SEHNR; CDR2 reads FQNEAQ (reference sequence). The CDR3 is made up of 14 amino acids. The CDR3, as DNA: TGCGCCAGCAGATGGGACAGGGGATTTCATGGCTACACCTCC. Translated, it gives CASRWDRGFHGYTS.

The chain recombines TRBV28 with TRBJ1-4; D might be TRBD1 (6 bases). Germline V gene data show CDR1 as MDHEN and CDR2 as SYDVKM. This CDR3 has 14 amino acids. Trimming removed 1 base at V and 6 bases at J, with 9 bases between. The CDR3 DNA sequence: TGTGCCAGCAGTTTATTTGGGGGCGATGAAAAACTGTTTTTT. The encoded protein is CASSLFGGDEKLFF.

Points on this clonotype: With a much larger clone just one base away, this may be a read error. The rearrangement joins TRBV28 to TRBJ2-7, with 10 bases fitting TRBD1. The CDR3 covers 15 residues. V gave up 6 bases and J gave up 6 bases; unmatched junction bases: 11. The V gene's germline CDR1 is MDHEN and CDR2 SYDVKM. CDR3 amino acids: CASSRPPGTGVEQYF. The CDR3 DNA sequence: TGTGCCAGCAGCCGGCCTCCCGGGACAGGGGTCGAGCAGTACTTC. Complete variable domain (other parts from reference TRBV28 and TRBJ2-7): DVKVTQSSRYLVKRTGEKVFLECVQDMDHENMFWYRQDPGLGLRLIYFSYDVKMKEKGDIPEGYSVSREKKERFSLILESASTNQTSMYLCASSRPPGTGVEQYFGPGTRLTVT.

In the case of this clonotype: Germline and junction disagree at one end, which may indicate a read error. The chain has TRBV7-3 and TRBJ2-1; D is perhaps TRBD2 (5 bases). This CDR3 is built from 13 residues. Germline-derived CDR1 and CDR2 are SGHTA and FQGTGA. The CDR3 DNA sequence: TGTGGCAGCAACTTAAGGGAAGGAGGTGAGCAGTTCTTC. This gives the protein CGSNLREGGEQFF.

For this clonotype: At one end, the junction sequence differs from germline, possibly due to a read error. The chain links TRBV11-2 to TRBJ2-1; 9 positions agree with TRBD1. The CDR3 spans 15 residues. CDR1 and CDR2 (germline): SGHAT, FQNNGV. The DNA of the CDR3 is TGTGCCAGCAGCTTAGGGGACAGGGTAATTGATGAGCAGGTCTTC. It yields the protein CASSLGDRVIDEQVF.

Concerning this clonotype itself: This may be a read error, as it is one base from a much larger clone. V gene TRBV10-3 combines with J gene TRBJ2-2; 8 bases match TRBD1. Losses at the gene ends were 11 bases for V and 6 bases for J; bases not matched to a gene: 8. The V gene's germline CDR1 is ENHRY and CDR2 SYGVKD. The CDR3 extends over 13 amino acids. CDR3 DNA: TGTGCCGCCCGGGACAGGTGTGCCGGGGAGCTGTTTTTT. It is translated as CAARDRCAGELFF.

Details on this clonotype: This likely comes from a read error, as the CDR3 has no conserved phenylalanine or tryptophan at its end. V is TRBV4-3 and J is TRBJ2-7, with unresolved D. The CDR3 has 14 residues. CDR1 is LGHNA and CDR2 is YSLEER in the germline V gene. Trimming removed 4 bases from V and 2 bases from J, with 12 bases in between. The DNA for the CDR3 is TGCGCCAGCAGCCCGAAGATAGGTACCTACGAGCAGTACTAC. As protein: CASSPKIGTYEQYY.

This clonotype was recorded once. Since a much larger clone is just one base distant, this may be a read error. CDR3 bases: TGTGCCAGCAGCTCCCTGGGGGCTAGCGGCAATGAGCGGTTCTTC. It yields the protein CASSSLGASGNERFF. J is TRBJ2-1 and V is TRBV5-5; TRBD2 is a possible D gene (7 bases). Germline V gene lookup returns CDR1 SGHKS and CDR2 YYEKEE (reference sequence). The CDR3 is 15 amino acids.

This clonotype appeared many times. This CDR3 reads CASTGVHQQPQHF. Here the CDR3 DNA reads TGTGCCAGCACTGGGGTCCACCAACAGCCCCAGCATTTT. V gene TRBV6-2 or TRBV6-3 combines with J gene TRBJ1-5; D not certain. Germline CDR1 and CDR2: MNHEY and SVGEGT. This CDR3 contains 13 residues. V gave up 7 bases and J gave up 7 bases, with 14 bases separating them.

A remark on this clonotype: This sequence may be a read error, since a much larger clone differs from it by one base. A read error is likely, as this CDR3 ends without the conserved phenylalanine or tryptophan. The chain couples TRBV6-5 to TRBJ2-5; D remains ambiguous. The CDR3 is 16 amino acids. Germline lookup yields CDR1 MNHEY and CDR2 SVGAGI. The ends were cut back, 4 bases at V and 2 bases at J, with 17 bases in the middle. CDR3 DNA: TGTGCCAGCAGTTTCCCCGTGGCTCCAAATCAAGAGACCCAGTACCTC. Protein: CASSFPVAPNQETQYL.

Details on this clonotype: No conserved phenylalanine or tryptophan is present at the end of the CDR3, so a read error is the likely explanation. The rearrangement links TRBV4-1 to TRBJ2-3; D is uncertain. The CDR3 extends over 15 amino acids. Germline loops: CDR1 MGHRA, CDR2 YSYEKL. V was shortened by 1 base and J by 2 bases, with 10 bases between the two germline ends. CDR3 sequence reads: CASSQVRKPTDTQYL. DNA of the CDR3: TGCGCCAGCAGCCAAGTTCGAAAGCCCACAGATACGCAGTATTTG.